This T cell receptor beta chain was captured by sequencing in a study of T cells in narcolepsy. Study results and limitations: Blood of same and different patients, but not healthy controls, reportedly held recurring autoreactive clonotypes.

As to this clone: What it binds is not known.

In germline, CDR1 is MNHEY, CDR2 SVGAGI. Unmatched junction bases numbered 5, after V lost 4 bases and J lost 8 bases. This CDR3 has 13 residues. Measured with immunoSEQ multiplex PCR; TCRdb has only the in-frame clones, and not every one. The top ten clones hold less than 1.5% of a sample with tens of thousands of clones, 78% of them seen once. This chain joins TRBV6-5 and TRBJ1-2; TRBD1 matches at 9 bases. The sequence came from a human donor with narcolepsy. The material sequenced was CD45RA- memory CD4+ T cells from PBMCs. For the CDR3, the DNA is TGTGCCAGCAGTTGGGACAGGGTCGGAGGCTACACCTTC. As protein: CASSWDRVGGYTF.